This T cell receptor (beta chain) was obtained from a study of CD8 T cells in ankylosing spondylitis. This clonotype was counted a few times. Its cognate antigen is unknown. Study-level findings and limits: Matched ankylosing spondylitis synovial fluid reportedly contained a significantly enriched population of disease-linked clones.

Generation of TCR beta libraries employed quantitative 5'-RACE incorporating molecular barcodes. TCRdb re-derived calls from the 5' RACE reads in MiXCR, one entry per CDR3 protein. The repertoire consists of 200,000 to 250,000 distinct CDR3 sequences, with roughly 26% occurring once and the leading ten covering around 6.3%. The V and J ends lost 2 bases and 3 bases, in that order; junction bases with no gene match: 4. The germline gives CDR1 MNHEY, CDR2 SVGAGI. The CDR3 is 15 amino acids. This chain joins TRBV6-5 and TRBJ2-1; 7 bases match TRBD2. This sequence was found in a male donor with ankylosing spondylitis or in good health (not recorded which). Sequencing used blood, either unsorted or a sorted T cell fraction (not recorded which). In DNA form, the CDR3 reads TGTGCCAGCAGTTACGGGAGGGCCAACTACAATGAGCAGTTCTTC. It specifies CASSYGRANYNEQFF.